This T cell receptor (beta chain) was sequenced in a study of blood T cell repertoires in COVID-19. Study information: COVID-19 samples, acute and convalescent, were from the United States, Italy and Spain. Sample material is recorded as cDNA or gDNA derived from T cells, B-cell-depleted T cells, or PBMCs.

Original analysis: Scientists estimated how many nucleated cells there were by amplifying reference gene primers. Profiled with immunoSEQ multiplex PCR; TCRdb holds only in-frame clones, not every one. V and J calls and clone size are those listed in that table; D and trimming were worked out from the DNA. This sample yields more than 150,000 clones, of which 70% to 90% are seen a single time; around 4% belongs to the top ten. The receptor was isolated from a woman between 70 and 85 years old with acute or convalescent COVID-19. The sample consisted of peripheral blood.

The CDR3 DNA follows: TGCGCCAGCAGCCCCGGAGGGACAGGGGATATCACTGAAGCTTTCTTT. Protein: CASSPGGTGDITEAFF. V usage is TRBV5-1 and J usage is TRBJ1-1; 10 bases are shared with TRBD1. Germline-derived CDR1 and CDR2 are SGHRS and YFSETQ. The CDR3 loop spans 16 amino acids. V dropped 4 bases and J dropped 4; count of bases not matched to a gene: 10.